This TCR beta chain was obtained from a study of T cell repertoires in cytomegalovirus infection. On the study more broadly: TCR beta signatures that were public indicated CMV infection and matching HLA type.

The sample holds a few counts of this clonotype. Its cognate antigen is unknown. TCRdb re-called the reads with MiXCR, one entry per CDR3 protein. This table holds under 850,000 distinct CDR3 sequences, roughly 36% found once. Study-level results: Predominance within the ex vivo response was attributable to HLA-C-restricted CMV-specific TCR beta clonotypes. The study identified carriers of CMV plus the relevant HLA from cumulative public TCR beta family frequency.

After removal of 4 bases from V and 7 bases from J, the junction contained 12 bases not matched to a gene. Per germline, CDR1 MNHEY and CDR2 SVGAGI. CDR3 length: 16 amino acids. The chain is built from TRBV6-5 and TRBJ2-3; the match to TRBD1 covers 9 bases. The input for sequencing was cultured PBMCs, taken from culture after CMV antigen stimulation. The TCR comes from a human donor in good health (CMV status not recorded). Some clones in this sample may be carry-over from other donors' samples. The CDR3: CASSSLTDRGFYTQYF. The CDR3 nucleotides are TGTGCCAGCAGTTCTTTGACGGACAGGGGATTCTATACGCAGTATTTT.